The entry below gives a single TCR beta chain sequence along with its context. Its antigen is not identified. The donors were members of the validation cohort comprising approximately 110 subjects, separate from the approximately 670-subject first cohort. The sample belongs to a study of cytomegalovirus exposure and HLA in healthy donors. Study-wide results and limits: The study listed roughly 150 cytomegalovirus-associated TCR beta chains. In a later analysis, first-cohort TCR clusters were found to tend to co-occur in the 90 to 150 validation repertoires.

Clones were sequenced by immunoSEQ multiplex PCR, and TCRdb holds only the in-frame ones, with some missing. The repertoire holds 150,000 to 200,000 clones, with about 95% as singletons. The CDR3 sequence is 14 residues long. V lost 5 bases to trimming and J lost 8 bases, with 13 bases between them. In germline, CDR1 is MNHNY, CDR2 SVGAGI (reference sequence). The sequence was obtained from a woman under 30 in good health and CMV-seronegative. The chain links TRBV6-6 to TRBJ1-6; D might be TRBD1 (5 bases). The source material was PBMCs. CDR3 region: CASSPRAGYSPLHF. DNA for the CDR3: TGTGCCAGCAGTCCCAGGGCAGGGTATTCACCCCTCCACTTT.